Sequencing of this T cell receptor beta chain was carried out in a study of cytomegalovirus exposure and HLA in healthy donors. Whole-study results and caveats: Excluded: some indistinguishable V segments such as TRBV6-2 and TRBV6-3. Earlier analysis found most TCR beta V segments productive about 87% or about 30% of the time. A further, later analysis showed that HLA-associated TCR beta chains (compared with equally common others) were more clonally expanded. It was reported that the classifier diagnosed cytomegalovirus status with high specificity and sensitivity in both the original and validation cohorts.

Germline loops: CDR1 MNHEY, CDR2 SVGAGI. This CDR3 comprises 14 residues. Trimming removed 7 bases from V and 11 bases from J, with 23 bases in between. This PCR relied on a set of 60 Vbeta primers and 13 Jbeta primers. Here immunoSEQ multiplex PCR was the method, and the copy in TCRdb shows in-frame clones only, minus some. The sample's table shows under 130,000 clones. Concerning this clone itself: Its antigen is not identified.

The gene calls are TRBV6-5 and TRBJ1-2; TRBD1 might be the D (5 bases). Specimen: PBMCs. The source is a man over 45 in good health and CMV-seronegative. CDR3 loop: CASTIRGEGRNYTF. CDR3 nucleotide sequence: TGTGCCAGCACAATAAGGGGCGAAGGAAGAAATTACACCTTC.